This T cell receptor beta chain was identified during a study of cytomegalovirus exposure and HLA in healthy donors. PCR used 60 Vbeta primers and 13 Jbeta primers. Here immunoSEQ multiplex PCR was the method, and the copy in TCRdb shows in-frame clones only, minus some. The table lists fewer than 90,000 clones, 70% to 80% of them singletons, with under 15% in the top ten. Study-wide findings and caveats: In a later analysis, compared with equally common non-associated chains, HLA-associated beta chains were more expanded. As a later analysis showed, a missense DCLRE1C variant was linked to trimming of TCR beta V- and J-genes. Researchers catalogued about 150 TCR beta chains as cytomegalovirus-associated. Most sequenced TCRs were rare (though some public TCRs occurred in many donors).

Germline V gene sequence: CDR1 SGHAT, CDR2 FQNNGV. The CDR3 covers 13 residues. The V end lost 5 bases, the J end lost 10 bases, and 14 bases lay between the germline ends. About this clone: Its antigen is unknown.

The rearrangement joins TRBV11-2 to TRBJ1-4, with a tentative D call TRBD1 (5 bases). This clonotype was obtained from a woman aged 35 to 49 in good health and CMV-seropositive. Material for sequencing was PBMCs. For the CDR3, the DNA is TGTGCCAGCAGCCGATCTTATCAGGGAAAACTGTTTTTT. Translating it yields CASSRSYQGKLFF.